The next 6 T cell receptor beta chains were all read from a single sample in a study of molecular identifiers for immune sequencing clone quantification. TCRdb reprocessed the PCR reads via MiXCR and lists one record per CDR3 protein. The sample includes about 640,000 distinct CDR3 sequences, 15% to 20% seen only once; the top ten take 0.75% to 0.95%. Sequencing used naive CD8+ T cells from blood, with Jurkat cell RNA spiked in. Subset of the sample: FACS-sorted CD8+CD4-CCR7+CD45RA+ naive T cells. The receptors come from a human donor in good health. Some libraries in this study had Jurkat cell RNA spiked in.

In regard to this clonotype: A read error is possible here, since a much larger clone lies one base away. This chain joins TRBV4-1 and TRBJ1-2; 8 bases fit TRBD1. This CDR3 is built from 15 residues. CDR1 MGHRA and CDR2 YSYEKL come from the germline V gene. DNA of the CDR3: TGCGCCAGCAGCCGCAGATCGGGACAGGACTATGGCTACGCCTTC. Translation: CASSRRSGQDYGYAF.

This rearrangement joins TRBV4-1 to TRBJ1-2; 10 bases fit TRBD1. With 6 bases clipped from V and 3 bases from J, the junction kept 7 bases outside the gene matches. Germline V CDR1 and CDR2: MGHRA, YSYEKL. The CDR3 loop spans 15 amino acids. The CDR3 DNA sequence: TGCGCCAGCAGTACCGCCGGGACAGGGGACTATGGCTACACCTTC. Translated: CASSTAGTGDYGYTF.

The table lists this clonotype with many counts. The chain couples TRBV19 to TRBJ2-3, with TRBD1 identical over 10 bases. V dropped 4 bases and J dropped 8; count of bases not matched to a gene: 12. Per germline, CDR1 LNHDA and CDR2 SQIVND (reference sequence). The CDR3 is 16 amino acids. The CDR3 protein is CASSTTGGPAVATQYF. The CDR3 DNA is TGTGCCAGTAGTACGACAGGGGGCCCGGCCGTCGCTACGCAGTATTTT.

This clonotype was found many times. The chain is built from TRBV4-1 and TRBJ1-4, with D uncertain. Germline V gene lookup returns CDR1 MGHRA and CDR2 YSYEKL. V was clipped by 0 bases and J by 13 bases, with 9 bases between them. CDR3 size: 12 residues. CDR3 region: CASSQDYSLLFF. In DNA, the CDR3 is TGCGCCAGCAGCCAAGACTACAGTCTACTGTTTTTT.

As to this clonotype: The conserved final phenylalanine or tryptophan is absent from the CDR3, which likely points to a read error. The V gene is TRBV14, the J gene TRBJ2-1; D is possibly TRBD2 (6 bases). Germline values: CDR1 SGHDN, CDR2 FVKESK. This CDR3 has 15 residues. V was clipped by 4 bases and J by 4 bases, with 14 bases between them. The DNA for the CDR3 is TGTGCCAGCAGCCCCCCCGGGAGAGAATACAATGAGCAGTTCCTC. It codes for CASSPPGREYNEQFL.

Comments on this clonotype: This may stem from a read error, because a much larger clone lies one nucleotide away. The chain employs TRBV7-9 and TRBJ2-3, with TRBD2 matching over 13 bases. The CDR3 has 17 residues. Per germline, CDR1 SEHNR and CDR2 FQNEAQ (reference sequence). CDR3 coding DNA: TGTGCCAGCGGCTTAGTAGGCGGACTAGCGGGAGTGGATACGCAGTATTTT. Residues: CASGLVGGLAGVDTQYF. Supplemented by reference TRBV7-9 and TRBJ2-3, the full variable domain reads DTGVSQNPRHKITKRGQNVTFRCDPISEHNRLYWYRQTLGQGPEFLTYFQNEAQLEKSRLLSDRFSAERPKGSFSTLEIQRTEQGDSAMYLCASGLVGGLAGVDTQYFGPGTRLTVL.